This entry concerns a single T cell receptor beta chain. This sample is drawn from a study of blood T cells in healthy people across ages. The germline CDR1 and CDR2 sequences are SGHVS and FQNEAQ. There are 16 residues in the CDR3. With a J-beta primer mix and a sample-barcoded 5' primer, a second PCR ran about 7 to 11 cycles. TCRdb itself ran the 5' RACE reads through MiXCR, one entry per CDR3 protein. Here the sample spans about 570,000 distinct CDR3 sequences, about 25% being singletons. The sample also formed part of further work on T cells of mothers and their children. That work contributes: Samples were provided by three healthy Caucasian mothers and their six children.

Sequencing used blood. The chain combines TRBV7-8 with TRBJ2-5; 13 nucleotides agree with TRBD2. TRBJ2-7 matches the DNA end more closely, so the J call is doubtful. This TCR was recovered from a boy younger than 10 in good health. The CDR3, as DNA: TGTGCCAGCAGCTCATGGACTAGCGGGGGTTCCTACGAGCAGTACTTC. Translated, it gives CASSSWTSGGSYEQYF.